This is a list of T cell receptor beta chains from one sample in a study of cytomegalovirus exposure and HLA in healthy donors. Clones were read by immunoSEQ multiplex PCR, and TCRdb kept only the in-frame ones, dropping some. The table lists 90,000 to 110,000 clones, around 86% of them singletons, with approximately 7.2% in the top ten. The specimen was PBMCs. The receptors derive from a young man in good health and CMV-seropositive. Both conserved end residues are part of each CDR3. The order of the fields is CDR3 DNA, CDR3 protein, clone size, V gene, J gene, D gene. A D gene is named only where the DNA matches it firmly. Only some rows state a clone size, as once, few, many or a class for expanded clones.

TGTGCCAGCGTCCAGGGGGCAGATACGCAGTATTTT	CASVQGADTQYF	once	TRBV6-1	TRBJ2-3	TRBD1
TGTGCCAGCAGCCAAGATCTCGCGGGCCTTCAACAAGGGGAAAAACTGTTTTTT	CASSQDLAGLQQGEKLFF	-	TRBV4-2	TRBJ1-4	-
TGTGCCAGCAGTCTTGGACTTCTCCACACCAATTCACCCCTCCACTTT	CASSLGLLHTNSPLHF	few	TRBV27	TRBJ1-6	-
TGTGCCATCAGCCCTGGGGGGAGCACAGATACGCAGTATTTT	CAISPGGSTDTQYF	few	TRBV10-3	TRBJ2-3	-
TGTGCCAGCAGCTTTCGACAGGGGGTATCCTACGAGCAGTACTTC	CASSFRQGVSYEQYF	-	TRBV7-2	TRBJ2-7	TRBD1
TGTGCCAGCAGCTTGGCGGCAGGATCCTACTATGGCTACACCTTC	CASSLAAGSYYGYTF	-	TRBV5-4	TRBJ1-2	-
TGCGCCAGCAGCTTGGGGACTAGCGGGATACAGCAGTACTTC	CASSLGTSGIQQYF	-	TRBV5-1	TRBJ2-7	TRBD2
TGCGCCAGCAGGTCGAGCGGGTATACGCAGTATTTT	CASRSSGYTQYF	-	TRBV4-1	TRBJ2-3	-
TGTGCCAGCTCACCATGGCAGGGGGCCGTAAACACCATATATTTT	CASSPWQGAVNTIYF	-	TRBV18	TRBJ1-3	TRBD1
TGCGCCAGCAGCCAAGATTGGACAGGGATAAAGTCTGGCTACACCTTC	CASSQDWTGIKSGYTF	once	TRBV4-1	TRBJ1-2	TRBD1
TGTGCCAGCAGCACCTGGGGGAGGGACACTAATAATTCACCCCTCCACTTT	CASSTWGRDTNNSPLHF	-	TRBV7-9	TRBJ1-6	-
TGCGGCGTTGAACGGGACAAGAACACTGAAGCTTTCTTT	CGVERDKNTEAFF	-	TRBV29-1	TRBJ1-1	-